This T cell receptor (beta chain) was recovered during a study of T cell changes during pregnancy in multiple sclerosis. This CDR3 is 11 amino acids long. The V end was cut by 5 bases, the J end by 2 bases, with 3 bases between. Per the germline V gene, CDR1 is SGHVS and CDR2 is FQNEAQ. TCRdb's table, derived via immunoSEQ multiplex PCR, lists solely in-frame clones and lacks some. In the table there are 60,000 to 90,000 clones, roughly 91% of which are singletons. This sample comprised peripheral blood, obtained after pregnancy. The chain is built from TRBV7-8 and TRBJ2-5; no clear D gene. The receptor's source is a female donor in good health, enrolled as a control in a pregnancy study. In DNA, the CDR3 is TGTGCCAGCAGCCCACAAGAGACCCAGTACTTC. This codes for CASSPQETQYF.